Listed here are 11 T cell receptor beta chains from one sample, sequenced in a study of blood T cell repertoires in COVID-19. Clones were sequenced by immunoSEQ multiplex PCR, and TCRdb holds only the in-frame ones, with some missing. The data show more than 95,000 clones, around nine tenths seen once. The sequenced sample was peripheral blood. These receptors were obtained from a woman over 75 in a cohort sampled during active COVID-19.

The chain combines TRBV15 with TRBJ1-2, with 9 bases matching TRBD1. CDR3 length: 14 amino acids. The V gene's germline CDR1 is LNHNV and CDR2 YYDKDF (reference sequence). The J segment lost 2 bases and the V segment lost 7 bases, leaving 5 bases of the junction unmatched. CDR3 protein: CATNPGQGNYGYTF. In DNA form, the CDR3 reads TGTGCCACCAACCCGGGACAGGGAAACTATGGCTACACCTTC. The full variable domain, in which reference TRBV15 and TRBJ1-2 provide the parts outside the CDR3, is DAMVIQNPRYQVTQFGKPVTLSCSQTLNHNVMYWYQQKSSQAPKLLFHYYDKDFNNEADTPDNFQSRRPNTSFCFLDIRSPGLGDTAMYLCATNPGQGNYGYTFGSGTRLTVV.

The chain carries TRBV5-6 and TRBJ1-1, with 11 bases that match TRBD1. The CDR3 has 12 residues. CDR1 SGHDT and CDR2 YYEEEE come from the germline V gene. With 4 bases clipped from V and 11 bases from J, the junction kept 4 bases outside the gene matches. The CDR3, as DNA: TGTGCCAGCAGCAGGACAGGGGGCTATGCTTTCTTT. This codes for CASSRTGGYAFF. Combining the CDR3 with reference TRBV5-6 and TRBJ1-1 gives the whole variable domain DAGVTQSPTHLIKTRGQQVTLRCSPKSGHDTVSWYQQALGQGPQFIFQYYEEEERQRGNFPDRFSGHQFPNYSSELNVNALLLGDSALYLCASSRTGGYAFFGQGTRLTVV.

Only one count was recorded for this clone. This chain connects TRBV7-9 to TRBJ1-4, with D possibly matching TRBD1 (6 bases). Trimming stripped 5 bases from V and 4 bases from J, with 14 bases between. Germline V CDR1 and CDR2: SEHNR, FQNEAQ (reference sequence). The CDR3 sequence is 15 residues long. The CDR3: CASSIPTGGNEKLFF. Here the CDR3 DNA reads TGTGCCAGCAGCATACCGACAGGAGGTAATGAAAAACTGTTTTTT.

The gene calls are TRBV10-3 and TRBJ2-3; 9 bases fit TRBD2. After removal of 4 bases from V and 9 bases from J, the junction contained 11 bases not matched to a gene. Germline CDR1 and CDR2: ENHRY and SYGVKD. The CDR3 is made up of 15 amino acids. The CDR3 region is CAISGFGGGELTQYF. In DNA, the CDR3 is TGTGCCATCAGTGGCTTTGGCGGGGGGGAACTAACGCAGTATTTT.

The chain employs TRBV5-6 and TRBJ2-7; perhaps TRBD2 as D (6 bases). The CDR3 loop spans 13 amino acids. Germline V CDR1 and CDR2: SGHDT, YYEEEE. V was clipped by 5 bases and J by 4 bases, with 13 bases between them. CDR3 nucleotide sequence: TGTGCCAGCAGAAGACTAGTGGGTTACGAGCAGTACTTC. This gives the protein CASRRLVGYEQYF.

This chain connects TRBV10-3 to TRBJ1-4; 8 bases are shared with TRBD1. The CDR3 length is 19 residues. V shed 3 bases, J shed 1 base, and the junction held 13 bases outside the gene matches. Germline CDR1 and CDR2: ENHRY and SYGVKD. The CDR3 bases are TGTGCCATCAGTGAACGCCCGACAGGGGAACTCGTAACTAATGAAAAACTGTTTTTT. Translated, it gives CAISERPTGELVTNEKLFF.

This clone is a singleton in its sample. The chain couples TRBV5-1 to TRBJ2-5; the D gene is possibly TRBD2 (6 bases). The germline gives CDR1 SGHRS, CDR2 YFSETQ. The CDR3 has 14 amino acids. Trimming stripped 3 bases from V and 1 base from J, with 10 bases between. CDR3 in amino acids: CASSSVGSQETQYF. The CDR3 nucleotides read TGCGCCAGCAGCTCAGTCGGGAGCCAAGAGACCCAGTACTTC.

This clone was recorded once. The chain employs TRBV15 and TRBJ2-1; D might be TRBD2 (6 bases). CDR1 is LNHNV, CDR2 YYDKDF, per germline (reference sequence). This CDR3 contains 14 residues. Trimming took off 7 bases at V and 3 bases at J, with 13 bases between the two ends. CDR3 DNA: TGTGCCACCACCCGAGGGGAGGTCTACAATGAGCAGTTCTTC. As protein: CATTRGEVYNEQFF.

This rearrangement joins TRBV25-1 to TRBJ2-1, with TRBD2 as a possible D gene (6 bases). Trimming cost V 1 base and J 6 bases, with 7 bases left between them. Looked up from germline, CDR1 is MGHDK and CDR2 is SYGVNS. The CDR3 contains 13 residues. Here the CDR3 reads CASSEFGGNEQFF. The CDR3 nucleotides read TGTGCCAGCAGTGAATTCGGGGGCAATGAGCAGTTCTTC.

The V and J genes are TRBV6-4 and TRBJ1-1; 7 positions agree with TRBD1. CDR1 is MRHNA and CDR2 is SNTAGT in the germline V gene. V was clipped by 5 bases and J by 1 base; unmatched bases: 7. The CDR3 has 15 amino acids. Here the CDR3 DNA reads TGTGCCAGCAGTCACCCCCAGGGGGGGAACACTGAAGCTTTCTTT. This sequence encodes CASSHPQGGNTEAFF.

DNA of the CDR3: TGTGCCAGTTTACCGGGACAGGGGGTCCCGGGGGAGCAGTTCTTC. It translates to CASLPGQGVPGEQFF. The chain is built from TRBV7-9 and TRBJ2-1; 11 nucleotides agree with TRBD1. In germline, CDR1 is SEHNR, CDR2 FQNEAQ (reference sequence). The junction had 14 bases not matched to a gene; V was cut back by 9 bases and J by 10 bases. The CDR3 sequence is 15 residues long.